This T cell receptor beta chain emerged from a study of T cells in Graves' hyperthyroidism and ophthalmopathy. This clonotype came up a few times. TCR beta CDR3 regions were amplified from RNA transcripts. HTBI primers drove first-round RT-PCR of the TCR CDR3. TCRdb itself ran the multiplex PCR reads through MiXCR, one entry per CDR3 protein. This sample has under 800,000 distinct CDR3 sequences; less than 15% occur once, and the top ten carry about 9.4%. The sequence derives from a woman aged 18-29 years with Graves' hyperthyroidism. The sequenced sample consisted of blood.

The CDR3 reads CASSLGAGVMNTEAFF. CDR3 DNA sequence: TGTGCCAGCAGCTTAGGTGCAGGCGTCATGAACACTGAAGCTTTCTTT. The chain uses TRBV13 and TRBJ1-1; D is ambiguous. Germline V gene sequence: CDR1 PRHDT, CDR2 FYEKMQ (reference sequence). The V end was cut by 0 bases, the J end by 0 bases, with 11 bases between. The CDR3 extends over 16 amino acids.